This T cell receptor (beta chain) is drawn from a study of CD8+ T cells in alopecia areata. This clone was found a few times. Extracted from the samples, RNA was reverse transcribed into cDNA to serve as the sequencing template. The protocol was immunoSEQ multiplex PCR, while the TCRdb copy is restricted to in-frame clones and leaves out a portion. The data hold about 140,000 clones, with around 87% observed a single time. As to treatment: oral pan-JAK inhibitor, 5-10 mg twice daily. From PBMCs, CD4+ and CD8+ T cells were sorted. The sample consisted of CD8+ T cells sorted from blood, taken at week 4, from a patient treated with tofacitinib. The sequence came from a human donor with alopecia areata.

The CDR3: CSVEGTSGSYNEQFF. In DNA, the CDR3 is TGCAGCGTTGAGGGGACTAGCGGGAGCTACAATGAGCAGTTCTTC. The rearrangement uses TRBV29-1 and TRBJ2-1, with TRBD2 identical over 14 bases. The CDR3 extends over 15 amino acids. Germline assignment: CDR1 SQVTM and CDR2 ANQGSEA. V lost 3 bases, J lost 3 bases, and 1 base stayed unmatched.